This TCR beta chain was recorded in a study of blood T cell repertoires in COVID-19. Study-wide background: Spain, Italy and the United States supplied samples that represented acute and convalescent COVID-19. In each case, the material was cDNA or gDNA derived from T cells, B-cell-depleted T cells, or PBMCs.

Original methodology: Amplification of reference gene primers provided the estimated nucleated cell counts. Using immunoSEQ multiplex PCR, the repertoire was profiled, and TCRdb retains in-frame clones only, with some absent. Clonal size and the V and J genes are those of that table, whereas D and trimming came from the DNA. The sample includes fewer than 75,000 clones, over 70% of them seen just once. This receptor was taken from a man in his sixties with acute or convalescent COVID-19. The sequenced sample was peripheral blood.

CDR3 DNA: TGTGCCAGCAGCTTAGATCAGCGGGGGCCTCAAGAGACCCAGTACTTC. This translates into CASSLDQRGPQETQYF. The rearrangement uses TRBV11-1 and TRBJ2-5; 8 bases fit TRBD2. The V gene end was trimmed by 1 base and the J gene end by 2 bases; junction bases not matched to a gene: 6. Germline assignment: CDR1 SGHAT and CDR2 FQDESV (reference sequence). CDR3 length: 16 residues.